A single sample gave rise to the 30 T cell receptor beta chains below, sequenced in a study of vaccination effects on CD4 cells after COVID-19. The method was immunoSEQ multiplex PCR; TCRdb's version includes in-frame clones alone and lacks a portion of them. The sample yields about 24,000 clones, roughly three quarters seen once. Antigens for these TCRs are unknown. Antigen-specific CD4+ T cell clonotypes were called by their expansion after viral peptide-pool culture in ViraFEST. When around ten days of culture had elapsed, CD4+ T cells were isolated. Neither prior SARS-CoV-2 infection nor positive nucleocapsid antibodies were present in the vaccine recipients. The sequencing used CD4+ T cells from PBMCs cultured with HCoV-NL63 spike peptides, collected before COVID-19 vaccination. Receptors originate from a human donor who received a COVID-19 vaccine.

The CDR3 here is CSARTGREAFF. For the CDR3, the DNA is TGCAGTGCTAGGACAGGGCGAGAAGCTTTCTTT. The V and J genes are TRBV20-1 and TRBJ1-1; the match to TRBD1 covers 7 bases. Germline V gene sequence: CDR1 DFQATT, CDR2 SNEGSKA (reference sequence). This CDR3 is built from 11 residues. V lost 3 bases to trimming and J lost 8 bases; unmatched junction nucleotides: 3.

Only one count was recorded for this clone. V is TRBV7-2 and J is TRBJ2-1; 14 nucleotides agree with TRBD2. CDR3 length: 15 amino acids. Germline assignment: CDR1 SGHTA and CDR2 FQGNSA. J gave up 7 bases and V 6 bases, and 5 bases lay outside the gene matches. The DNA for the CDR3 is TGTGCCAGCAGTCGACTAGCGGGGGGGCCAAATGAGCAGTTCTTC. This encodes CASSRLAGGPNEQFF.

The J gene is TRBJ1-1, the V gene TRBV5-1, with D maybe TRBD1 (5 bases). The CDR3 runs 15 residues. Trimming removed 5 bases from V and 6 bases from J, with 20 bases in between. Per germline, CDR1 SGHRS and CDR2 YFSETQ. CDR3 sequence reads: CASRREGAHRPEAFF. The CDR3 region has the DNA TGCGCCAGCAGGCGGGAAGGGGCGCATCGCCCTGAAGCTTTCTTT.

This clone was recorded a few times. This CDR3 is CASSSRDSVTGELFF. CDR3 nucleotides: TGTGCCAGCAGTAGCCGGGACAGCGTCACCGGGGAGCTGTTTTTT. This chain connects TRBV2 to TRBJ2-2, with 7 bases matching TRBD1. Germline CDR1 SNHLY, CDR2 FYNNEI. The CDR3 sequence is 15 residues long. V trimming: 5 bases; J trimming: 4 bases; junction bases outside the gene matches: 7. Supplemented by reference TRBV2 and TRBJ2-2, the full variable domain reads EPEVTQTPSHQVTQMGQEVILRCVPISNHLYFYWYRQILGQKVEFLVSFYNNEISEKSEIFDDQFSVERPDGSNFTLKIRSTKLEDSAMYFCASSSRDSVTGELFFGEGSRLTVL.

Written as DNA, the CDR3 is TGTGCCAGTACACAGGGAGCTACGGCTGAAGCTTTCTTT. This encodes CASTQGATAEAFF. This rearrangement joins TRBV6-5 to TRBJ1-1; D possibly corresponds to TRBD1 (6 bases). V was pared by 9 bases and J by 6 bases, with 17 bases between. Germline V gene sequence: CDR1 MNHEY, CDR2 SVGAGI. The CDR3 has 13 amino acids.

This chain joins TRBV19 and TRBJ2-3; the match to TRBD2 covers 14 bases. CDR3 size: 18 residues. The V segment lost 6 bases and the J segment 2 bases; nucleotides outside the gene matches: 10. CDR1 and CDR2 from the germline V gene are LNHDA and SQIVND (reference sequence). The CDR3 is CASRGPGTSGGYTDTQYF. The CDR3 DNA reads as TGTGCCAGTAGGGGACCCGGGACTAGCGGGGGTTACACAGATACGCAGTATTTT.

This sequence joins TRBV15 and TRBJ2-7, with D unclear. The germline V and J ends were trimmed by 0 bases and 2 bases, with 5 bases remaining between them. Germline-derived CDR1 and CDR2 are LNHNV and YYDKDF (reference sequence). This CDR3 is 13 amino acids long. DNA for the CDR3: TGTGCCACCAGCAGAGATCCGACCTACGAGCAGTACTTC. This encodes CATSRDPTYEQYF.

Here the CDR3 DNA reads TGTGCCAGCAGCTTAGACGGGGGCCCGTATGGCTACACCTTC. Protein: CASSLDGGPYGYTF. This rearrangement joins TRBV7-2 to TRBJ1-2, with a possible D match to TRBD1 (6 bases). Deletions cut 1 base from V and 5 bases from J, with 11 bases between. This CDR3 is 14 amino acids long. CDR1 SGHTA and CDR2 FQGNSA come from the germline V gene. The whole variable domain, remainder taken from reference TRBV7-2 and TRBJ1-2, is GAGVSQSPSNKVTEKGKDVELRCDPISGHTALYWYRQSLGQGLEFLIYFQGNSAPDKSGLPSDRFSAERTGGSVSTLTIQRTQQEDSAVYLCASSLDGGPYGYTFGSGTRLTVV.

A few counts support this clone. The chain uses TRBV15 and TRBJ2-7, with D perhaps TRBD1 (6 bases). The CDR3 is 15 amino acids. Deletions cut 3 bases from V and 3 bases from J, with 15 bases between. The germline V gene has CDR1 LNHNV and CDR2 YYDKDF (reference sequence). The CDR3 DNA reads TGTGCCACCAGCAGGGAAACTCACAGGGACTACGAGCAGTACTTC. Translation gives CATSRETHRDYEQYF.

As DNA, the CDR3 is TGCGCCAGCTCTACGGATAGCGACACTGAAGCTTTCTTT. Protein sequence: CASSTDSDTEAFF. J is TRBJ1-1 and V is TRBV5-1, with D uncertain. This CDR3 is 13 amino acids long. V gave up 7 bases and J gave up 3 bases, with 13 bases separating them. Germline assignment: CDR1 SGHRS and CDR2 YFSETQ.

This sequence joins TRBV5-8 and TRBJ2-5; possibly TRBD2 for D (6 bases). This CDR3 comprises 15 residues. In germline, CDR1 is SGHTS, CDR2 YDEGEE. V was shortened by 7 bases and J by 2 bases, with 18 bases between the two germline ends. CDR3 residues: CASGEGPGEQETQYF. CDR3 bases: TGTGCCAGCGGCGAGGGACCGGGGGAACAAGAGACCCAGTACTTC.

The chain is built from TRBV3-1 (or the pseudogene TRBV3-2) and TRBJ1-5; 7 positions match TRBD1. The V segment lost 4 bases and the J segment 4 bases; nucleotides outside the gene matches: 10. This CDR3 comprises 16 residues. Looked up from germline, CDR1 is LGHDT and CDR2 is YNNKEL (reference sequence). Here the CDR3 reads CASSPSGQRTNQPQHF. The CDR3, as DNA: TGTGCCAGCAGCCCTTCGGGACAGCGAACGAATCAGCCCCAGCATTTT.

This chain connects TRBV9 to TRBJ1-4; D ambiguous. Deletions cut 4 bases from V and 0 bases from J, with 10 bases between. Germline-derived CDR1 and CDR2 are SGDLS and YYNGEE. The CDR3 has 15 residues. The CDR3 region is CASSKGVTTNEKLFF. The DNA for the CDR3 is TGTGCCAGCAGCAAGGGCGTTACAACTAATGAAAAACTGTTTTTT.

This chain connects TRBV15 to TRBJ1-1, with a possible D match to TRBD1 (5 bases). The CDR3 totals 14 residues. Germline values: CDR1 LNHNV, CDR2 YYDKDF (reference sequence). V dropped 5 bases and J dropped 1 base, with 11 bases sitting between them. The CDR3 sequence: CATSPPQGNTEAFF. The DNA for the CDR3 is TGTGCCACCAGCCCCCCCCAGGGGAACACTGAAGCTTTCTTT.

The chain has TRBV11-2 and TRBJ1-2; no clear D. The CDR3 extends over 12 amino acids. The V end lost 6 bases, the J end lost 6 bases, and 11 bases lay between the germline ends. In germline, CDR1 is SGHAT, CDR2 FQNNGV. The CDR3 here is CASSPGPNGYTF. CDR3 bases: TGTGCCAGCAGTCCCGGACCTAATGGCTACACCTTC.

The count of this clone is one. The chain has TRBV20-1 and TRBJ2-7; 7 bases map to TRBD1. Trimming removed 5 bases from V and 6 bases from J; junction bases left unmatched: 4. CDR3 length: 11 residues. Germline CDR1 DFQATT, CDR2 SNEGSKA (reference sequence). CDR3 protein: CSAYRGGEQYF. The DNA for the CDR3 is TGCAGTGCTTACAGGGGTGGCGAGCAGTACTTC.

By sample fraction, this clone is medium-sized (0.01 to 0.1%). CDR3 loop: CASSESSRRGSSYEQYF. CDR3 nucleotides: TGCGCCAGCAGTGAGTCGAGTAGACGGGGAAGCTCCTACGAGCAGTACTTC. This chain links TRBV10-2 with TRBJ2-7; D possibly corresponds to TRBD2 (5 bases). This CDR3 is 17 amino acids long. Germline-derived CDR1 and CDR2 are WSHSY and SAAADI. V was pared by 0 bases and J by 0 bases, with 15 bases between.

The V gene is TRBV6-5, the J gene TRBJ1-1, with 8 bases aligning to TRBD1. Trimming removed 5 bases from V and 8 bases from J; junction bases left unmatched: 13. The CDR3 totals 15 residues. Germline V CDR1 and CDR2: MNHEY, SVGAGI. CDR3 DNA sequence: TGTGCCAGCAGTCCACTAACAGGGGGAGGAGAGGAAGCTTTCTTT. Amino acid sequence: CASSPLTGGGEEAFF.

This clone was seen more than once but under ten times. This rearrangement joins TRBV4-1 to TRBJ2-3; D call uncertain. Trimming pared 1 base from V and 4 bases from J, leaving 21 bases between. This CDR3 has 18 residues. Germline V gene sequence: CDR1 MGHRA, CDR2 YSYEKL. The CDR3 nucleotides are TGCGCCAGCAGCCAAGTCTTGGGTTCGGTGGTCAACGCAGATACGCAGTATTTT. It specifies CASSQVLGSVVNADTQYF.

This chain connects TRBV2 to TRBJ2-7; the match to TRBD2 covers 7 bases. Germline assignment: CDR1 SNHLY and CDR2 FYNNEI. The CDR3 spans 13 residues. V shed 7 bases and J 3 bases; nucleotides not matched to a gene: 6. CDR3 in amino acids: CASIDASGYEQYF. The CDR3 DNA sequence: TGTGCCAGCATCGACGCTAGCGGCTACGAGCAGTACTTC.

The chain joins TRBV6-5 to TRBJ1-1; TRBD1 matches at 10 bases. V trimming: 0 bases; J trimming: 9 bases; junction bases outside the gene matches: 7. This CDR3 has 15 amino acids. Germline values: CDR1 MNHEY, CDR2 SVGAGI. Here the CDR3 reads CASSYSIGGQGKAFF. The CDR3, as DNA: TGTGCCAGCAGTTACTCGATTGGGGGACAGGGGAAAGCTTTCTTT.

The CDR3 reads CASSSARTNTGELFF. The CDR3 DNA follows: TGTGCCAGCAGCAGTGCCAGGACGAACACCGGGGAGCTGTTTTTT. V usage is TRBV21-1 and J usage is TRBJ2-2; the table assigns TRBD1, which was not confirmed against the DNA. TRBV21-1 is given as a pseudogene. The CDR3 totals 15 residues.

CDR3 sequence reads: CASSEFTDTQYF. DNA for the CDR3: TGTGCCAGCTCCGAATTCACAGATACGCAGTATTTT. The chain has TRBV18 and TRBJ2-3; D not resolved. The CDR3 has 12 residues. Trimming removed 6 bases from V and 2 bases from J, with 6 bases in between. The germline CDR1 and CDR2 sequences are KGHSH and LQKENI.

J is TRBJ1-5 and V is TRBV4-1; D is perhaps TRBD1 (6 bases). The CDR3 spans 17 residues. CDR1 and CDR2 (germline): MGHRA, YSYEKL. Trimming left V 1 base short and J 7 bases short, with 20 bases between. In DNA, the CDR3 is TGCGCCAGCAGCCAAGGGGGGGCAGGGCCGGTGCGGCAGCCCCAGCATTTT. It is translated as CASSQGGAGPVRQPQHF.

DNA of the CDR3: TGTGCCAGCAGTGAACACGGGGCGCAGTCCTACGAGCAGTACTTC. Residues: CASSEHGAQSYEQYF. The V call is TRBV6-1, the J call TRBJ2-7; the D call may be TRBD1 or TRBD2 (5 bases each). CDR3 length: 15 amino acids. The V gene's germline CDR1 is MNHNS and CDR2 SASEGT. V was clipped by 2 bases and J by 1 base, with 12 bases between them.

This clone came up a few times. The genes are TRBV5-4 and TRBJ1-6, with D possibly being TRBD1 (6 bases). CDR1 is SGHNT, CDR2 YYREEE, per germline (reference sequence). V lost 1 base, J lost 7 bases, and 9 bases lay in between. This CDR3 spans 14 amino acids. The CDR3 DNA reads as TGTGCCAGCAGCTTGAACAGGGAGAATTCACCCCTCCACTTT. It is translated as CASSLNRENSPLHF.

This clone was detected only once. The chain combines TRBV5-5 with TRBJ2-5, with TRBD1 identical over 11 bases. CDR1 is SGHKS, CDR2 YYEKEE, per germline (reference sequence). V dropped 2 bases and J dropped 7; count of bases not matched to a gene: 16. This CDR3 has 18 residues. In DNA form, the CDR3 reads TGTGCCAGCAGCTTTAACGCCGGGACAGGGGGGTTGTCGGCGACCCAGTACTTC. This encodes CASSFNAGTGGLSATQYF.

The J gene is TRBJ2-1, the V gene TRBV5-1; no clear D gene. Germline CDR1 reads SGHRS; CDR2 reads YFSETQ. This CDR3 is built from 11 residues. V was shortened by 5 bases and J by 10 bases, with 10 bases between the two germline ends. CDR3: CASRSEAEQFF. The CDR3, as DNA: TGCGCCAGCAGGTCTGAAGCGGAGCAGTTCTTC.

This chain joins TRBV19 and TRBJ1-3; possibly TRBD1 for D (6 bases). V was shortened by 5 bases and J by 0 bases, with 11 bases between the two germline ends. CDR3 length equals 15 residues. The germline CDR1 and CDR2 sequences are LNHDA and SQIVND (reference sequence). DNA of the CDR3: TGTGCCAGTAGTGTACAGGGACCCTCTGGAAACACCATATATTTT. Translated: CASSVQGPSGNTIYF.

The rearrangement joins TRBV5-8 to TRBJ2-1; D is unclear. In germline, CDR1 is SGHTS, CDR2 YDEGEE. Trimming stripped 2 bases from V and 5 bases from J, with 8 bases between. The CDR3 length is 13 residues. CDR3 in amino acids: CASSFYLNNEQFF. In DNA form, the CDR3 reads TGTGCCAGCAGCTTTTACTTGAACAATGAGCAGTTCTTC.